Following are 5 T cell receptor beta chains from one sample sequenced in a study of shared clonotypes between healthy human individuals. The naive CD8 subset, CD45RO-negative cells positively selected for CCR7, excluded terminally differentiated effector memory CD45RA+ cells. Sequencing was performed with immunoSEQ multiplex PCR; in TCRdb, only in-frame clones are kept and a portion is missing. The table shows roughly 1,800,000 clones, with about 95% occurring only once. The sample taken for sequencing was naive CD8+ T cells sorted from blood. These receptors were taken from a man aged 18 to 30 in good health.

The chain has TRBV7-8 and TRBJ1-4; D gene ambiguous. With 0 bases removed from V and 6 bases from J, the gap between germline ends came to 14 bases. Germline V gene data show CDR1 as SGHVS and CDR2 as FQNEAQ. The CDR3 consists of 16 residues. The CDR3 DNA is TGTGCCAGCAGCTTAGCGCTACCGGGATCGTATGAAAAACTGTTTTTT. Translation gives CASSLALPGSYEKLFF.

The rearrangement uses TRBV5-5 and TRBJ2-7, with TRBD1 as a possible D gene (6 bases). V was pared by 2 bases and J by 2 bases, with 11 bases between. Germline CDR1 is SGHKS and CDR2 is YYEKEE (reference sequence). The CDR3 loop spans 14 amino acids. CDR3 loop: CASSLQGPTYEQYF. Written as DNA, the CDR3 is TGTGCCAGCAGCTTACAGGGACCAACCTACGAGCAGTACTTC.

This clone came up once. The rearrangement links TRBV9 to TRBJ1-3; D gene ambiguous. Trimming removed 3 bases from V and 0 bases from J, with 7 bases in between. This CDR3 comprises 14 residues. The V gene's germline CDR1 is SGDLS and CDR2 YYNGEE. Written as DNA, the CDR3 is TGTGCCAGCAGCGAGGGAACCTCTGGAAACACCATATATTTT. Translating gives CASSEGTSGNTIYF.

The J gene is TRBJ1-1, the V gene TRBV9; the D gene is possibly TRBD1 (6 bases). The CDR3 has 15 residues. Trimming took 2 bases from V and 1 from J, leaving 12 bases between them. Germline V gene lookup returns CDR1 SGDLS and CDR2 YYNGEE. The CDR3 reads CASSVVGGPNTEAFF. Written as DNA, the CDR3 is TGTGCCAGCAGCGTGGTCGGGGGCCCGAACACTGAAGCTTTCTTT.

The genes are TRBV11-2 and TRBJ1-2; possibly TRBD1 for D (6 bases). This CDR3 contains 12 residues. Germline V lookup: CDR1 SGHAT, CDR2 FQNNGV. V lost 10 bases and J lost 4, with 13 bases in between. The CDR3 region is CATRDTSYGYTF. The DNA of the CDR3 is TGTGCCACCAGGGACACCTCCTATGGCTACACCTTC.